The 8 T cell receptor beta chains reported below all come from one sample, sequenced in a study of blood T cell repertoires in COVID-19. Profiled with immunoSEQ multiplex PCR; TCRdb holds only in-frame clones, not every one. The sample records just under 90,000 clones, about 91% being singletons. Sample: peripheral blood. Source of these receptors: a man aged 55 to 70 with acute or convalescent COVID-19.

The CDR3 bases are TGTGCCAGCAGCTTAGTTTCTAGCGGGAACGGCGGGGAGCTGTTTTTT. Translating it yields CASSLVSSGNGGELFF. The chain links TRBV7-9 to TRBJ2-2; TRBD2 agrees at 9 bases. Trimming took 1 base from V and 7 from J; bases not matched to a gene: 7. This CDR3 contains 16 residues. The germline CDR1 and CDR2 sequences are SEHNR and FQNEAQ (reference sequence).

The chain joins TRBV10-3 to TRBJ1-1; the match to TRBD1 covers 8 bases. J was trimmed by 5 bases and V by 11 bases; bases with no gene match: 10. CDR1 and CDR2 from the germline V gene are ENHRY and SYGVKD. The CDR3 extends over 13 amino acids. Here the CDR3 reads CALRQGLGTEAFF. The CDR3 DNA reads TGTGCCCTAAGACAGGGGTTGGGGACTGAAGCTTTCTTT.

The chain joins TRBV7-8 to TRBJ2-7, with TRBD2 identical over 10 bases. The V and J ends lost 0 bases and 2 bases, in that order; junction bases with no gene match: 13. The CDR3 is 19 residues long. CDR1 is SGHVS and CDR2 is FQNEAQ in the germline V gene. The CDR3 DNA sequence: TGTGCCAGCAGCTTAGCGAGGGTTAGCGGGGGGCTTGGCCCCTACGAGCAGTACTTC. Its translation: CASSLARVSGGLGPYEQYF.

The V gene is TRBV5-1, the J gene TRBJ2-7, with 9 bases matching TRBD1. Germline CDR1 reads SGHRS; CDR2 reads YFSETQ. The ends lost 7 bases at V and 8 bases at J; junction bases unmatched: 7. The CDR3 spans 12 residues. Here the CDR3 DNA reads TGCGCCAGCTCCAGGACAGGGGCACAGCAGTACTTC. Its protein is CASSRTGAQQYF.

The V and J genes are TRBV29-1 and TRBJ2-1; 11 nucleotides match TRBD2. Germline V lookup: CDR1 SQVTM, CDR2 ANQGSEA. CDR3 length equals 13 residues. V gave up 2 bases and J gave up 9 bases; unmatched junction bases: 3. The CDR3 protein is CSVELAGGGEQFF. The CDR3 DNA reads TGCAGCGTTGAACTAGCGGGGGGAGGTGAGCAGTTCTTC.

The chain recombines TRBV6-2 or TRBV6-3 with TRBJ2-2; D gene unclear. The CDR3 covers 15 residues. The V end was cut by 0 bases, the J end by 8 bases, with 13 bases between. Germline loops: CDR1 MNHEY, CDR2 SVGEGT. The CDR3 DNA is TGTGCCAGCAGTTACTCGATCAGTGCTCTGGGGGAGCTGTTTTTT. It yields the protein CASSYSISALGELFF.

This clone was seen only once. V gene TRBV5-1 combines with J gene TRBJ1-4; D ambiguous. The germline V gene encodes CDR1 SGHRS and CDR2 YFSETQ. The CDR3 has 16 amino acids. Trimming took 6 bases from V and 0 from J, leaving 15 bases between them. CDR3 DNA: TGCGCCAGCAAATTGAGGGAGGGTGCAACTAATGAAAAACTGTTTTTT. This encodes CASKLREGATNEKLFF.

The V gene is TRBV7-3, the J gene TRBJ2-2, with 9 bases lining up with TRBD1. The germline gives CDR1 SGHTA, CDR2 FQGTGA. The CDR3 contains 15 residues. With V trimmed by 1 base and J by 6 bases, 3 bases remained unmatched. CDR3 nucleotide sequence: TGTGCCAGCAGCTTAAAAACAGGGGGCCCCGGGGAGCTGTTTTTT. Amino acid sequence: CASSLKTGGPGELFF. Looking up the rest from reference TRBV7-3 and TRBJ2-2 gives the full variable domain: GAGVSQTPSNKVTEKGKYVELRCDPISGHTALYWYRQSLGQGPEFLIYFQGTGAADDSGLPNDRFFAVRPEGSVSTLKIQRTERGDSAVYLCASSLKTGGPGELFFGEGSRLTVL.